This TCR beta chain was obtained from a study of blood T cell repertoires in COVID-19. This table comes from immunoSEQ multiplex PCR, and its TCRdb copy is limited to in-frame clones, with some not included. Of roughly 180,000 clones in the sample, roughly 80% were seen once. The CDR3 consists of 12 residues. The V and J ends lost 1 base and 4 bases respectively, with 5 bases between them. Germline CDR1 SGHRS, CDR2 YFSETQ. What was sequenced was PBMCs or T cells enriched from blood (not recorded which). The clonotype comes from a woman between 35 and 50 years old with acute COVID-19. The rearrangement links TRBV5-1 to TRBJ2-5, with D hard to call. The CDR3: CASSLTRETQYF. CDR3 nucleotides: TGCGCCAGCAGCTTGACTCGAGAGACCCAGTACTTC.